This is a list of T cell receptor beta chains from one sample in a study of blood T cell repertoires in COVID-19. Here immunoSEQ multiplex PCR was the method, and the copy in TCRdb shows in-frame clones only, minus some. The repertoire holds fewer than 100,000 clones, with 85% as singletons. Sequenced: peripheral blood. The receptor source for this set is a man in his fifties or sixties with acute or convalescent COVID-19. The CDR3 runs from the conserved cysteine through the conserved F or W.

v_call cdr3_aa
TRBV11-2 CASSQRGSPPTEAFF
TRBV27 CASSLQARTEAFF
TRBV7-2 CASSSGFVTEAFF
TRBV21-1 CASSKGGGSAYNEQFF
TRBV11-3 CASSPPRTGTNTGELFF
TRBV29-1 CSDKTGSGYGYTF
TRBV7-2 CASSLPNSPLHF
TRBV4-3 CASSQDRTLYNEQFF
TRBV27 CASSPTDRADWGYTF
TRBV19 CASTLGGGAFF
TRBV7-2 CASSPSLILTNTGELFF
TRBV30 CAWSVEREGYTF
TRBV13 CASEGLAGGLGQFF
TRBV5-1 CASSPQGNTEAFF
TRBV6-5 CASSYSGTPWDTQYF
TRBV4-1 CASSQGWLAGGLLYNEQFF
TRBV6-5 CASSWQGVQPQHF
TRBV13 CASSSTRVGGTEAFF
TRBV5-8 CASSPGTGDLYQETQYF
TRBV9 CASSILDGGSPLHF
TRBV7-9 CASSLVPSGTRNEQFF
TRBV6-5 CASTSPFSYEQYF
TRBV6-5 CASSYPRQGRDGELFF
TRBV6-5 CASNKDPQGSTQYF
TRBV11-2 CASSLGAANYGYTF
TRBV12-3/TRBV12-4 CASMKGGGGYTF
TRBV5-4 CASSWTGGASEQYF
TRBV4-1 CASSRADGKLFF
TRBV5-4 CASSSGGMGQFNEQFF
TRBV9 CASSVGGLRTEAFF
TRBV27 CATSTGGIVAGANVLTF